This T cell receptor beta chain was recorded in a study of blood T cell repertoires in COVID-19. Turning to the study itself: COVID-19 samples collected from the United States, Italy and Spain covered acute and convalescent phases. Sources were T cells, B-cell-depleted T cells, or PBMCs; the material itself was cDNA or gDNA.

Germline-derived CDR1 and CDR2 are SGHRS and YFSETQ. The CDR3 has 16 residues. V dropped 4 bases and J dropped 1; count of bases not matched to a gene: 2. Method: immunoSEQ multiplex PCR; TCRdb's copy keeps in-frame clones and lacks some. The sample has under 300,000 clones; roughly nine tenths are singletons. This clone appeared once. The V and J genes are TRBV5-1 and TRBJ2-3; 14 bases align to TRBD2. What was sequenced was peripheral blood. The receptor was isolated from a man between 60 and 75 years old with acute or convalescent COVID-19. DNA of the CDR3: TGCGCCAGCAGCACGGGACTAGCGGGAGGCACAGATACGCAGTATTTT. This sequence encodes CASSTGLAGGTDTQYF.